One sample yielded the 15 T cell receptor beta chains listed below, sequenced in a study of STAT3 mutations in large granular lymphocyte leukemia. Study-wide points: In T-cell large granular lymphocyte leukemia, about half of patients showed multiple immunodominant subclonotypes.

The antigens of these receptors remain unknown. Measured with immunoSEQ multiplex PCR; TCRdb has only the in-frame clones, and not every one. This sample has approximately 12,000 clones; 70% to 80% occur once, and the top ten carry less than 50%. Material: peripheral blood mononuclear cells. The receptors were gathered from a man aged 55 to 69 with T-cell large granular lymphocyte leukemia. Some clones in this sample may be carry-over from other donors' samples.

The V gene is TRBV6-1, the J gene TRBJ1-2; D is undetermined. The germline V gene encodes CDR1 MNHNS and CDR2 SASEGT. Trimming stripped 6 bases from V and 2 bases from J, with 16 bases between. This CDR3 comprises 15 residues. This chain's CDR3 is CASSSPGVANYGYTF. The CDR3 coding sequence is TGTGCCAGCAGCTCCCCCGGGGTTGCGAACTATGGCTACACCTTC.

A single count supports this clone. The chain couples TRBV9 to TRBJ2-1; 12 bases align to TRBD2. This CDR3 has 15 residues. Per germline, CDR1 SGDLS and CDR2 YYNGEE. The ends lost 1 base at V and 7 bases at J; junction bases unmatched: 3. Here the CDR3 DNA reads TGTGCCAGCAGCGTAATACTAGCGGGAGGAAATGAGCAGTTCTTC. It yields the protein CASSVILAGGNEQFF.

The chain has TRBV7-9 and TRBJ2-2; no firm D call. This CDR3 contains 15 residues. Per the germline V gene, CDR1 is SEHNR and CDR2 is FQNEAQ (reference sequence). With 1 base removed from V and 0 bases from J, the gap between germline ends came to 6 bases. CDR3 region: CASSLGSPNTGELFF. Here the CDR3 DNA reads TGTGCCAGCAGCTTAGGCAGTCCGAACACCGGGGAGCTGTTTTTT.

This clone was observed a single time. This rearrangement joins TRBV7-9 to TRBJ2-7, with D perhaps assigned TRBD1 or TRBD2 (5 bases each). The V gene's germline CDR1 is SEHNR and CDR2 FQNEAQ (reference sequence). CDR3 length: 16 amino acids. V lost 7 bases and J 0 bases, leaving 19 bases between the germline ends. This CDR3 reads CASKPRTGRGSYEQYF. CDR3 DNA sequence: TGTGCCAGCAAACCTCGGACGGGAAGGGGCTCCTACGAGCAGTACTTC. The whole variable domain, filled in from reference TRBV7-9 and TRBJ2-7, reads DTGVSQNPRHKITKRGQNVTFRCDPISEHNRLYWYRQTLGQGPEFLTYFQNEAQLEKSRLLSDRFSAERPKGSFSTLEIQRTEQGDSAMYLCASKPRTGRGSYEQYFGPGTRLTVT.

The chain uses TRBV2 and TRBJ1-2; 8 positions match TRBD1. The trim removed 3 bases at V and 8 bases at J, leaving 11 bases unmatched. CDR3 length: 15 residues. Germline CDR1 and CDR2: SNHLY and FYNNEI. The CDR3 nucleotides are TGTGCCAGCAGTGATGGCCTACAGGGGGTCTCGGGCTACACCTTC. Translating gives CASSDGLQGVSGYTF.

This clone was seen only a few times. The rearrangement links TRBV6-1 to TRBJ1-2; no definite D call. The CDR3 extends over 13 amino acids. Trimming cost V 5 bases and J 6 bases, with 13 bases left between them. Germline CDR1 and CDR2: MNHNS and SASEGT. As DNA, the CDR3 is TGTGCCAGCAGTCCCCGAGAAGGGAATGGCTACACCTTC. Translating gives CASSPREGNGYTF.

A few counts support this clone. V gene TRBV7-2 combines with J gene TRBJ1-1, with D possibly matching TRBD1 (6 bases). Trimming removed 5 bases at V and 1 base at J, with 8 bases between. This CDR3 has 13 amino acids. Per the germline V gene, CDR1 is SGHTA and CDR2 is FQGNSA. This CDR3 reads CASSLGQNTEAFF. CDR3 nucleotide sequence: TGTGCCAGCAGCCTGGGACAGAACACTGAAGCTTTCTTT.

The genes are TRBV9 and TRBJ1-2; 10 nucleotides align to TRBD1. Looked up from germline, CDR1 is SGDLS and CDR2 is YYNGEE. V shed 4 bases and J 8 bases; nucleotides not matched to a gene: 8. This CDR3 has 14 amino acids. The CDR3 coding sequence is TGTGCCAGCAGCACCCGACAGGGGGCGGGGGGCTACACCTTC. The encoded protein is CASSTRQGAGGYTF.

The chain uses TRBV14 and TRBJ1-2; 8 positions match TRBD1. Germline V gene lookup returns CDR1 SGHDN and CDR2 FVKESK. This CDR3 has 16 amino acids. The V segment lost 0 bases and the J segment 4 bases; nucleotides outside the gene matches: 7. CDR3 sequence reads: CASSQELAGGVYGYTF. CDR3 bases: TGTGCCAGCAGCCAAGAGTTAGCAGGGGGCGTCTATGGCTACACCTTC.

By share, this clone ranks as medium-sized. The rearrangement joins TRBV2 to TRBJ2-3; 10 nucleotides agree with TRBD2. The trim removed 7 bases at V and 1 base at J, leaving 5 bases unmatched. There are 15 residues in the CDR3. Germline CDR1 reads SNHLY; CDR2 reads FYNNEI. The CDR3 here is CASNLAGVGTDTQYF. In nucleotides, the CDR3 is TGTGCCAGCAATCTAGCGGGGGTCGGCACAGATACGCAGTATTTT.

The V call is TRBV4-2, the J call TRBJ2-2; 7 nucleotides match TRBD2. This CDR3 has 16 amino acids. J gave up 4 bases and V 0 bases, and 5 bases lay outside the gene matches. Germline V gives CDR1 LGHNA, CDR2 YNFKEQ. CDR3 in amino acids: CASSQEAGDPTGELFF. CDR3 nucleotide sequence: TGTGCCAGCAGCCAAGAGGCGGGAGATCCCACCGGGGAGCTGTTTTTT.

This sequence joins TRBV7-9 and TRBJ2-7; D is possibly TRBD1 (5 bases). The CDR3 spans 13 residues. Trimming removed 5 bases at V and 6 bases at J, with 14 bases between. The germline gives CDR1 SEHNR, CDR2 FQNEAQ (reference sequence). The CDR3 protein is CASSRGQGGEQYF. The CDR3 region has the DNA TGTGCCAGCAGCCGCGGACAAGGCGGCGAGCAGTACTTC.

The gene calls are TRBV5-1 and TRBJ1-1; D gene unclear. With 0 bases removed from V and 13 bases from J, the gap between germline ends came to 19 bases. CDR3 length: 14 amino acids. Germline V gene lookup returns CDR1 SGHRS and CDR2 YFSETQ. CDR3 sequence: CASSLAFASPTGFF. The CDR3 DNA reads as TGCGCCAGCAGCTTGGCCTTCGCCTCTCCTACCGGTTTCTTT.

This clone was observed a single time. The rearrangement uses TRBV4-1 and TRBJ1-1; no clear D gene. Germline CDR1 MGHRA, CDR2 YSYEKL. V was shortened by 6 bases and J by 6 bases, with 23 bases between the two germline ends. The CDR3 is made up of 16 amino acids. Here the CDR3 reads CASSSPPTSGDAEAFF. DNA of the CDR3: TGCGCCAGCAGTTCACCCCCCACTTCGGGCGACGCTGAAGCTTTCTTT.

The V and J genes are TRBV2 and TRBJ2-1; TRBD2 might be the D (5 bases). V dropped 7 bases and J dropped 9 bases, with 19 bases sitting between them. The CDR3 consists of 14 residues. Germline lookup yields CDR1 SNHLY and CDR2 FYNNEI. The CDR3 region is CASTPTGVVAEQFF. Written as DNA, the CDR3 is TGTGCCAGCACGCCGACCGGGGTGGTGGCTGAGCAGTTCTTC.